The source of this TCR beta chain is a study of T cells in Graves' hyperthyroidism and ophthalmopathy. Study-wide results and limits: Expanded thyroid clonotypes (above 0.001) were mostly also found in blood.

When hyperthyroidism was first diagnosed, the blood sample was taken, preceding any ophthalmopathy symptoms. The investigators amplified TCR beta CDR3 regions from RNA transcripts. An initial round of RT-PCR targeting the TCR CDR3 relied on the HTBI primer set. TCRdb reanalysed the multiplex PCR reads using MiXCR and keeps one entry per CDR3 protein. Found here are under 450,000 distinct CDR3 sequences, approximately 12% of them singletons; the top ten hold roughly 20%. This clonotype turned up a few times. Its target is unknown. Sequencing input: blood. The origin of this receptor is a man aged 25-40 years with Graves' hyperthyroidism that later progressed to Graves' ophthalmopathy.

CDR3 amino acids: CASSSETGTGLLVWWNEQFF. CDR3 nucleotides: TGTGCCAGCAGCTCGGAAACCGGGACAGGGCTCTTGGTGTGGTGGAATGAGCAGTTCTTC. The rearrangement joins TRBV5-6 to TRBJ2-1; 9 bases are a match to TRBD1. The junction had 23 bases not matched to a gene; V was cut back by 3 bases and J by 7 bases. The germline V gene has CDR1 SGHDT and CDR2 YYEEEE. The CDR3 extends over 20 amino acids.